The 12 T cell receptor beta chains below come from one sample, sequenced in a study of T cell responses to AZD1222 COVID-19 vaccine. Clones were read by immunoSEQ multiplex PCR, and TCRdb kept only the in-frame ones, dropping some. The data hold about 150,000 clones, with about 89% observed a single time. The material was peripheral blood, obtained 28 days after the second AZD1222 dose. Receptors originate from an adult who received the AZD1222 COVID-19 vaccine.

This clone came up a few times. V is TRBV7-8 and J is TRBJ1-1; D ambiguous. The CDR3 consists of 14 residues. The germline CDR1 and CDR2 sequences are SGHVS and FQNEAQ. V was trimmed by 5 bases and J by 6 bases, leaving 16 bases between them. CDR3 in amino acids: CASSPPGPRPEAFF. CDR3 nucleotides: TGTGCCAGCAGCCCGCCGGGTCCAAGGCCTGAAGCTTTCTTT.

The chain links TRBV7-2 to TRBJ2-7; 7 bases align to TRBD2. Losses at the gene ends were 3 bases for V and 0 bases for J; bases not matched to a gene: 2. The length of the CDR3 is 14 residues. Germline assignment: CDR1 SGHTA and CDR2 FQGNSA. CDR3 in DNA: TGTGCCAGCAGCTTCGGCGGGAGCTCCTACGAGCAGTACTTC. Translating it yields CASSFGGSSYEQYF.

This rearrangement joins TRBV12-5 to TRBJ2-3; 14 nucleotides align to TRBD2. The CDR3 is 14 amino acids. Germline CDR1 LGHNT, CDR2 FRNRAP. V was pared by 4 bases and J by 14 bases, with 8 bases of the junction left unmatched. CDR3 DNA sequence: TGTGCTAGTGGTTCGGGACTAGCGGGGGCCCGTAGGTATTTT. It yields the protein CASGSGLAGARRYF.

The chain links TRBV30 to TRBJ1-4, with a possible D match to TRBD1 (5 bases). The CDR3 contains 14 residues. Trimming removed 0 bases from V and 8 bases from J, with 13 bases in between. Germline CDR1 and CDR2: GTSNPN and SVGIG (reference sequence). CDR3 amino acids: CAWSVRGQPEKLFF. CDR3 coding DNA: TGTGCCTGGAGTGTTAGGGGTCAGCCCGAAAAACTGTTTTTT.

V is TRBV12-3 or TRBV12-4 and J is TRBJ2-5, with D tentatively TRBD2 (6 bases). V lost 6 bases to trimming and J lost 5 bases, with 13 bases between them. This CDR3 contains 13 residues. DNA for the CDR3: TGTGCCAGCAGGGGCGGTGGGGGGGAGACCCAGTACTTC. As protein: CASRGGGGETQYF.

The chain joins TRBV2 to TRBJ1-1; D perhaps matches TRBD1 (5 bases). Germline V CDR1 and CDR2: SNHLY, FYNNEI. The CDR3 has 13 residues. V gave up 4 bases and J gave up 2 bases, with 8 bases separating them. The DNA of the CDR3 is TGTGCCAGCAGTGGGGGGGGAAACACTGAAGCTTTCTTT. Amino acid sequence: CASSGGGNTEAFF. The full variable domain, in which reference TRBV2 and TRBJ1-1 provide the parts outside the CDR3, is EPEVTQTPSHQVTQMGQEVILRCVPISNHLYFYWYRQILGQKVEFLVSFYNNEISEKSEIFDDQFSVERPDGSNFTLKIRSTKLEDSAMYFCASSGGGNTEAFFGQGTRLTVV.

This CDR3 is CASSPAGQGHGYTF. The DNA for the CDR3 is TGTGCCAGCTCACCAGCGGGGCAGGGCCATGGCTACACCTTC. The chain links TRBV18 to TRBJ1-2; D is possibly TRBD1 (5 bases). With 2 bases removed from V and 6 bases from J, the gap between germline ends came to 13 bases. Per the germline V gene, CDR1 is KGHSH and CDR2 is LQKENI. This CDR3 is 14 amino acids long.

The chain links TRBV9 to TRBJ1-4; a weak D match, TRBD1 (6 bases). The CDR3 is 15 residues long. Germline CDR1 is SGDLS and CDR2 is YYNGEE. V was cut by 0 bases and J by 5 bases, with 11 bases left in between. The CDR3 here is CASSVGRRGNEKLFF. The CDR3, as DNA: TGTGCCAGCAGCGTAGGGCGCAGGGGAAATGAAAAACTGTTTTTT.

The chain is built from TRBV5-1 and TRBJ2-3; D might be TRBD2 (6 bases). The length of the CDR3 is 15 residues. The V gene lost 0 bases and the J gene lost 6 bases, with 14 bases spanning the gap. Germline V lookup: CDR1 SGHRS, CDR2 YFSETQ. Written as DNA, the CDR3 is TGCGCCAGCAGCTTGGTGGGACTGGGGATGGATACGCAGTATTTT. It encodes CASSLVGLGMDTQYF.

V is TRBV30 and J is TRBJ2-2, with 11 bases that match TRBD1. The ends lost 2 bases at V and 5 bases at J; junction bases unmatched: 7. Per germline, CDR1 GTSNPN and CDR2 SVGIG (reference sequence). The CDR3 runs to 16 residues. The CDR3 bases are TGTGCCTGGAGTCGGACAGGGGGCGCAAATACCGGGGAGCTGTTTTTT. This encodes CAWSRTGGANTGELFF.

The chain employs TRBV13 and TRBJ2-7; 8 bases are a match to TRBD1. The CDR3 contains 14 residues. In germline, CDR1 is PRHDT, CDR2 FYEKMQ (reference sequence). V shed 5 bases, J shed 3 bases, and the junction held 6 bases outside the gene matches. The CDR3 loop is CASSLGQDHYEQYF. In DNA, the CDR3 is TGTGCCAGCAGCCTGGGACAGGATCACTACGAGCAGTACTTC.

CDR3 nucleotide sequence: TGCAGCGTTGATGGGGAGGGGTTGCCCGGGGAGCTGTTTTTT. Its protein is CSVDGEGLPGELFF. This chain joins TRBV29-1 and TRBJ2-2; 7 positions agree with TRBD2. The germline V gene encodes CDR1 SQVTM and CDR2 ANQGSEA. The V and J ends lost 3 bases and 6 bases, in that order; junction bases with no gene match: 7. CDR3 length: 14 amino acids.